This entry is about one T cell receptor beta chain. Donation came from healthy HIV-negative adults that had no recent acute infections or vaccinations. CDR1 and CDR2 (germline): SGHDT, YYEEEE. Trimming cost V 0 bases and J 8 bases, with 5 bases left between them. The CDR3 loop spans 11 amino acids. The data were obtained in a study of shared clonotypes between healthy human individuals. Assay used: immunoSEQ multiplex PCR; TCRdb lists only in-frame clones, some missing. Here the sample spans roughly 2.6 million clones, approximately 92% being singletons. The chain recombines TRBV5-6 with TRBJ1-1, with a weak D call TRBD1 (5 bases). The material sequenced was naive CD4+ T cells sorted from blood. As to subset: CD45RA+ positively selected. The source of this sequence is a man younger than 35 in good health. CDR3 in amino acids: CASSLEGEAFF. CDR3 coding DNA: TGTGCCAGCAGCTTGGAGGGGGAAGCTTTCTTT. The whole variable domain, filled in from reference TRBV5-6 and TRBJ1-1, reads DAGVTQSPTHLIKTRGQQVTLRCSPKSGHDTVSWYQQALGQGPQFIFQYYEEEERQRGNFPDRFSGHQFPNYSSELNVNALLLGDSALYLCASSLEGEAFFGQGTRLTVV.